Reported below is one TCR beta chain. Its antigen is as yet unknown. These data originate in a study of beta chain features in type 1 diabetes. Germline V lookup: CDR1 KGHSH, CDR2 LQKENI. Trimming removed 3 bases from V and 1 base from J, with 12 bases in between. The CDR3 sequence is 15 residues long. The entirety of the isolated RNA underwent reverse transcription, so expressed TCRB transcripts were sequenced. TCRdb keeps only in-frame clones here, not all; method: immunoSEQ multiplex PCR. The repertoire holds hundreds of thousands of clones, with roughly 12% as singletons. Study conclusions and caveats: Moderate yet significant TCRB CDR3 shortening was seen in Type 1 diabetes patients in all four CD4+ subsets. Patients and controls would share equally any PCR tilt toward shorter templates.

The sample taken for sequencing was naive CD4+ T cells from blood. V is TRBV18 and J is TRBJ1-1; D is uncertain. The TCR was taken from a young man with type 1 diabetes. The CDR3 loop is CASSPGPNRNTEAFF. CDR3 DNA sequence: TGTGCCAGCTCACCCGGGCCGAACCGGAACACTGAAGCTTTCTTT.